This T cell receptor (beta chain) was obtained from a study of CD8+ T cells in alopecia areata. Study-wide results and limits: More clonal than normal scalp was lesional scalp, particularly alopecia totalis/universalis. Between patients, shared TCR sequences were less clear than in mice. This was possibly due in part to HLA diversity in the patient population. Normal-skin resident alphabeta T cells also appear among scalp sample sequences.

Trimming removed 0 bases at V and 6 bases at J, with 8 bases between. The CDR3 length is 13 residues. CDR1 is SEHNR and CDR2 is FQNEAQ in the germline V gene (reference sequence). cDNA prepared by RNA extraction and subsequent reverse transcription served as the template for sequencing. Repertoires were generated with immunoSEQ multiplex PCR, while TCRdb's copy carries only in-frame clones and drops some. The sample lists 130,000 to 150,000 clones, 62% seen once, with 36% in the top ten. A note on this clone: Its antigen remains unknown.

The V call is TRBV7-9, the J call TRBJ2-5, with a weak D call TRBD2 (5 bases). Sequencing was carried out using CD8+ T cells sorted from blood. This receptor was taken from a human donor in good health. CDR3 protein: CASSLAADQTQYF. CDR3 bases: TGTGCCAGCAGCTTAGCAGCGGATCAGACCCAGTACTTC.